This note documents a single TCR beta chain sequence. No antigen is known for it. This sample stems from a study of type 1 regulatory T cells. Study-level background: T-allo10 is a Tr1-enriched, alloantigen-specific CD4 T cell product made in vitro. Study conclusions and caveats: Compared with non-type 1 regulatory T cells, type 1 regulatory T cells showed a more restricted TCR repertoire.

The CDR3 runs 13 residues. V lost 6 bases to trimming and J lost 1 base, with 9 bases between them. CDR1 is LNHDA, CDR2 SQIVND, per germline (reference sequence). TCRdb re-derived calls from the reads in MiXCR, one entry per CDR3 protein. The sample consists of tens of thousands of distinct CDR3 sequences, 20% of them appearing once. V and J are TRBV19 and TRBJ2-5; D may correspond to TRBD1 or TRBD2 (5 bases each). The specimen was cultured type 1 regulatory T (Tr1) cells, either the whole culture or a sorted fraction (not recorded which). The sequence was collected from a human donor in good health. CDR3: CASRRGRQETQYF. Written as DNA, the CDR3 is TGTGCCAGTAGGAGGGGACGCCAAGAGACCCAGTACTTC.